This TCR beta chain stems from a study of blood T cell repertoires in COVID-19. Looking at the study overall: The study drew acute and convalescent COVID-19 samples from the United States, Italy and Spain.

Per the original methods: Estimates of nucleated cell counts were drawn from the amplification of reference gene primers. Method: immunoSEQ multiplex PCR; TCRdb's copy keeps in-frame clones and lacks some. D and trimming come from the DNA, and the V and J calls and clone size come from that table. The top ten clones hold around 1.2% of a sample with about 260,000 clones, roughly 88% of them seen once. This clone was seen only once. Germline CDR1 is SGDLS and CDR2 is YYNGEE. With 2 bases removed from V and 0 bases from J, the gap between germline ends came to 10 bases. This CDR3 is built from 15 residues.

This chain links TRBV9 with TRBJ2-3, with a possible D match to TRBD2 (6 bases). This clonotype was obtained from a woman between 40 and 50 years old with acute COVID-19. Sequenced material: PBMCs or T cells enriched from blood (not recorded which). The CDR3 protein is CASSVSGGSTDTQYF. The CDR3 DNA sequence: TGTGCCAGCAGCGTTAGCGGCGGGAGCACAGATACGCAGTATTTT.